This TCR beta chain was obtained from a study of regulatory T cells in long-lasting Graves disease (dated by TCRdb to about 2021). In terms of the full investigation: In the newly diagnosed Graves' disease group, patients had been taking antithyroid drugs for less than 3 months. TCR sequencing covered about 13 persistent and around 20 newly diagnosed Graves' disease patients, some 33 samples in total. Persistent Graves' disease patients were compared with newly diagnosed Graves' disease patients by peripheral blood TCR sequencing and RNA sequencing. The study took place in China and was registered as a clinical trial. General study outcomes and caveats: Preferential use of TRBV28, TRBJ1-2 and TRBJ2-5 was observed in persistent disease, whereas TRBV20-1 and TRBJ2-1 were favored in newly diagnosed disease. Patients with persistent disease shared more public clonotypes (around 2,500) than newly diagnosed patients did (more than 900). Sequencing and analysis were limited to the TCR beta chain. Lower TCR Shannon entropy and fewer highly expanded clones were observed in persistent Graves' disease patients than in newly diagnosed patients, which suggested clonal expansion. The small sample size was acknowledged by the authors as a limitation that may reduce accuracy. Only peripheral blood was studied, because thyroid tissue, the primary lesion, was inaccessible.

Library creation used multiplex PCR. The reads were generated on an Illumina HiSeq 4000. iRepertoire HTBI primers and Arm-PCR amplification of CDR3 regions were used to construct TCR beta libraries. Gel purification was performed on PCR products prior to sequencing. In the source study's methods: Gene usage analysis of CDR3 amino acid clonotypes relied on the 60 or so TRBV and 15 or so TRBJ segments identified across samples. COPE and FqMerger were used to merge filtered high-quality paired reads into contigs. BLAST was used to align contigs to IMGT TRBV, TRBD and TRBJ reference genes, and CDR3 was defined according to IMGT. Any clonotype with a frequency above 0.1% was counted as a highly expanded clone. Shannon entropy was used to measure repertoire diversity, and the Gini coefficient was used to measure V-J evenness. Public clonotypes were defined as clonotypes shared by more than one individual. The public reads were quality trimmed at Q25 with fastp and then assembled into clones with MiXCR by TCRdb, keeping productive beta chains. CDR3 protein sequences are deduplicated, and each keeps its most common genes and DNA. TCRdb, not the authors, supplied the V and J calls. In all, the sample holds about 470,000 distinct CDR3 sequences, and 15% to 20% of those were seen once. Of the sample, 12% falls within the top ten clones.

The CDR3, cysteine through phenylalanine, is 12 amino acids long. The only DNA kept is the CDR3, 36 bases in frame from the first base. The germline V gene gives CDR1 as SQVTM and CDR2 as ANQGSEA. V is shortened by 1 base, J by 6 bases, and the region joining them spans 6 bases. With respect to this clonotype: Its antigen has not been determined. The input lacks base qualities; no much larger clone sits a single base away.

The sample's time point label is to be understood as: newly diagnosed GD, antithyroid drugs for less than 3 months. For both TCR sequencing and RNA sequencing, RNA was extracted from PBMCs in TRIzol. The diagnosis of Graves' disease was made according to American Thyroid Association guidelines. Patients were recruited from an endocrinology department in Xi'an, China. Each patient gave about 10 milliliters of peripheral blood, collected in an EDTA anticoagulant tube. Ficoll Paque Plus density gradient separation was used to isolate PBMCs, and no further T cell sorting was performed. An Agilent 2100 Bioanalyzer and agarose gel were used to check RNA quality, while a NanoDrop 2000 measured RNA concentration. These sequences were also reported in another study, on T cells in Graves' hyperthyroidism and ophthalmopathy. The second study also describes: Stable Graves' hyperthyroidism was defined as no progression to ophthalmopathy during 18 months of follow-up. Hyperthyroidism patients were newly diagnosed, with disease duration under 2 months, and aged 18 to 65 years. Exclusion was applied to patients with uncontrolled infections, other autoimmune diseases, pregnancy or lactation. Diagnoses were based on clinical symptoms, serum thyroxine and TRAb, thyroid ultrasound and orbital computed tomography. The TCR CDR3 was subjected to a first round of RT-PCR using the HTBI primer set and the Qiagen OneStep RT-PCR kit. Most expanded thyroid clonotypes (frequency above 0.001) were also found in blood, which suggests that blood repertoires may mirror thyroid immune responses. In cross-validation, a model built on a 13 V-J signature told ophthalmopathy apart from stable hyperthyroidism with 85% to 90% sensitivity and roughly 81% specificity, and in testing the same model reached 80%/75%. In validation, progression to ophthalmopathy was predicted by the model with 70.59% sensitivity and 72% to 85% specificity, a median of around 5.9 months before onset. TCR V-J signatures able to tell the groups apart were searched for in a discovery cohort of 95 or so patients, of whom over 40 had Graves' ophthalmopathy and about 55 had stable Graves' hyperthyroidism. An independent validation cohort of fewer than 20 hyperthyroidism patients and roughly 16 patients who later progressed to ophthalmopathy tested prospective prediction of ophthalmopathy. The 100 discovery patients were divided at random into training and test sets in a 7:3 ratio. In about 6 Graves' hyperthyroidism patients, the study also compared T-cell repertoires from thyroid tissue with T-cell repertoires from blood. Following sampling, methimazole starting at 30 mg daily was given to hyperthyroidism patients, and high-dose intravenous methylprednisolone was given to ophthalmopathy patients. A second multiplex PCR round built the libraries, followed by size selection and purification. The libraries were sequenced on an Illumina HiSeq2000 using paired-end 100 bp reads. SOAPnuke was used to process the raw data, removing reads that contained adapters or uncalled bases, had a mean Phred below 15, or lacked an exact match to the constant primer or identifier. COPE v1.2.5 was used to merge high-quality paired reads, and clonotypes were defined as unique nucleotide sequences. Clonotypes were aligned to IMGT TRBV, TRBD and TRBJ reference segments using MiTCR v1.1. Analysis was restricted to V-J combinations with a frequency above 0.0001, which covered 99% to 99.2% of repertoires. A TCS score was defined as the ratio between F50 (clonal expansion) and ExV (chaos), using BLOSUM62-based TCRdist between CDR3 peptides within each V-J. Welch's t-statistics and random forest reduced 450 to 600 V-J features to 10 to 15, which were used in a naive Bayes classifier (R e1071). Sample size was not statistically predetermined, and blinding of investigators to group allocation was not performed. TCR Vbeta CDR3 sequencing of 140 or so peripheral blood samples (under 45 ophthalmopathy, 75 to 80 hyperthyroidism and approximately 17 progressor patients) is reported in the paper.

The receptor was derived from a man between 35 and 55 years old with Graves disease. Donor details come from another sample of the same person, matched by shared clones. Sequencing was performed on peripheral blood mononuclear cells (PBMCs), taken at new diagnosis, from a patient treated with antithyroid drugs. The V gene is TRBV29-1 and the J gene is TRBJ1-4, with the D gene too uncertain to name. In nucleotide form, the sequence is TGCAGCGTTGAAGCTAATGATGAAAAACTGTTTTTT. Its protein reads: CSVEANDEKLFF.